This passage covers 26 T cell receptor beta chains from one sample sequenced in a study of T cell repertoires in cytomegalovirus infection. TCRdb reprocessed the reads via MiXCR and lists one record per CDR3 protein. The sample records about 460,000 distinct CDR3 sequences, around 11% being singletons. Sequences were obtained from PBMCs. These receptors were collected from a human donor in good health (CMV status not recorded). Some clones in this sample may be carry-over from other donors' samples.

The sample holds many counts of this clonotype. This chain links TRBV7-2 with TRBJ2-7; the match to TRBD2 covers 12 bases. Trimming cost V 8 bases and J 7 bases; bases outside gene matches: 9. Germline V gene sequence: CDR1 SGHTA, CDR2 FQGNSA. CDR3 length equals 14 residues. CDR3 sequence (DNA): TGTGCCAGCGGCCAGACTAGCGGGAGTTCGGAGCAGTACTTC. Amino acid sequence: CASGQTSGSSEQYF.

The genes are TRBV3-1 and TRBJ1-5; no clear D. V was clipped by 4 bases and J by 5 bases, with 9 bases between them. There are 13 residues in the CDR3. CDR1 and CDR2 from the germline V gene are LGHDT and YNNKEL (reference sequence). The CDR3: CASSPDTDQPQHF. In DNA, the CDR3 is TGTGCCAGCAGCCCCGACACCGATCAGCCCCAGCATTTT.

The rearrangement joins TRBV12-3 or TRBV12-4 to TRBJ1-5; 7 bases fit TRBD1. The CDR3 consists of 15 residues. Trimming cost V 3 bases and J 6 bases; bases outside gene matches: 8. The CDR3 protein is CASSLDRLLGQPQHF. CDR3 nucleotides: TGTGCCAGCAGTTTGGACAGGCTATTAGGTCAGCCCCAGCATTTT.

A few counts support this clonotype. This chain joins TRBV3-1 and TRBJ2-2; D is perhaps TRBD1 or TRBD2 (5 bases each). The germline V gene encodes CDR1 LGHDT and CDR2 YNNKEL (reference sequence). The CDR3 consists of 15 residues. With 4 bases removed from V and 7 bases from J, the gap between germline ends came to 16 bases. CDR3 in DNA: TGTGCCAGCAGCCCCACCGGGACCATAAACGGGGAGCTGTTTTTT. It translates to CASSPTGTINGELFF. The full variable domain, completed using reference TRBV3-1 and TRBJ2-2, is DTAVSQTPKYLVTQMGNDKSIKCEQNLGHDTMYWYKQDSKKFLKIMFSYNNKELIINETVPNRFSPKSPDKAHLNLHINSLELGDSAVYFCASSPTGTINGELFFGEGSRLTVL.

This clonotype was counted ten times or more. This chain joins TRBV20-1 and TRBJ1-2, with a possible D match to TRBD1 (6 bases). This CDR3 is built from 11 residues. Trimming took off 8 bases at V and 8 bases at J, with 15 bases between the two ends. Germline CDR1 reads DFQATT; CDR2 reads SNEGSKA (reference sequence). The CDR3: CSTPDQGGYTF. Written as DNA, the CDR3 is TGCAGTACTCCCGACCAGGGGGGCTACACCTTC.

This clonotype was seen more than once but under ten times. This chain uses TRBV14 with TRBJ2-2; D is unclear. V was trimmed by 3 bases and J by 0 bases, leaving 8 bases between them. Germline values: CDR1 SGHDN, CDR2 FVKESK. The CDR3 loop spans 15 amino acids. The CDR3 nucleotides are TGTGCCAGCAGCCAGCGGACCTCGAACACCGGGGAGCTGTTTTTT. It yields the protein CASSQRTSNTGELFF.

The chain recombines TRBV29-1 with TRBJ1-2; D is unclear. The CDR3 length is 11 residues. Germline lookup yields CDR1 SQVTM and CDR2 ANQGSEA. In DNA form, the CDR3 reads TGCATAGGGCGGGATAACTATGGCTACACCTTC. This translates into CIGRDNYGYTF.

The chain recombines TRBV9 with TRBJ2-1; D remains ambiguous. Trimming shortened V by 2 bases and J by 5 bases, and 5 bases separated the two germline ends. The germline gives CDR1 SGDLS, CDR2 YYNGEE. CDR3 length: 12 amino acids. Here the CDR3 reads CASSVSDNEQFF. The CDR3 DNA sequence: TGTGCCAGCAGCGTCTCGGACAATGAGCAGTTCTTC.

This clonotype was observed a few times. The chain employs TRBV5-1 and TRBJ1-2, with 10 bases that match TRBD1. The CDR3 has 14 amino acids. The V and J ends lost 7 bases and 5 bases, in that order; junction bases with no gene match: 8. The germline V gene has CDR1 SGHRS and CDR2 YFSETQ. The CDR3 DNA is TGCGCCAGCGCGACAGGGGGCAATGCATATGGCTACACCTTC. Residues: CASATGGNAYGYTF.

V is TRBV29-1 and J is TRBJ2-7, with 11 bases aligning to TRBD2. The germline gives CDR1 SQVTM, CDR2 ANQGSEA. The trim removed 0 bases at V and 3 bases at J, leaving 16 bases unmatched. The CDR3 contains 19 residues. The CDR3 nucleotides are TGCAGCGTTGAAGATGGAGGGCTAGCGGGAGGAGGGGTGGACTACGAGCAGTACTTC. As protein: CSVEDGGLAGGGVDYEQYF.

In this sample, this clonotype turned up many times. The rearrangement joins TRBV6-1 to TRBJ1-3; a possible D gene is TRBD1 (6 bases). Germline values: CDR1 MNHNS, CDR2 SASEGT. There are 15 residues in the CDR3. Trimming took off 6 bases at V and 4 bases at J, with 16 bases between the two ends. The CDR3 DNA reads TGTGCCAGCAGCCCCGGACAGAACGCCGGAAACACCATATATTTT. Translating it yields CASSPGQNAGNTIYF.

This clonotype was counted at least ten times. CDR3 protein: CASTPRGRNTEAFF. The CDR3 DNA reads as TGTGCCAGCACCCCCCGTGGAAGGAACACTGAAGCTTTCTTT. The J gene is TRBJ1-1, the V gene TRBV12-3 or TRBV12-4, with no clear D. CDR3 length: 14 amino acids. Trimming cost V 7 bases and J 1 base, with 13 bases left between them.

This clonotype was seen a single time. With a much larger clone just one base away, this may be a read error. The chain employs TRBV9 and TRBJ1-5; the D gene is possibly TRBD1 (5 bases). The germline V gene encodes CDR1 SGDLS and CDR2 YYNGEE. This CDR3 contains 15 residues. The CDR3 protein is CTSSVSGTRNQPQHF. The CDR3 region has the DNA TGTACCAGCAGCGTAAGCGGGACGCGCAATCAGCCCCAGCATTTT.

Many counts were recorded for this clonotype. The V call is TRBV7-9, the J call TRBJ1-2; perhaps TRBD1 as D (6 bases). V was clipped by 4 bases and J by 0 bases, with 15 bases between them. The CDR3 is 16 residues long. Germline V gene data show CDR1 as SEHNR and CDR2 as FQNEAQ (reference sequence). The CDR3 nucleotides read TGTGCCAGCAGCTCAGGGGTCACAAAACCTAACTATGGCTACACCTTC. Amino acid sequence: CASSSGVTKPNYGYTF.

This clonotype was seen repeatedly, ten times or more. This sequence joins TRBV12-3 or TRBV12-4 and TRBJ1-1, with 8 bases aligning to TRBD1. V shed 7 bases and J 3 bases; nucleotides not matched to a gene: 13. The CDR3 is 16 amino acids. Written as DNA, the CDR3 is TGTGCCAGCACCACCCCGGCGGGACAGGACGACACTGAAGCTTTCTTT. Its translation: CASTTPAGQDDTEAFF.

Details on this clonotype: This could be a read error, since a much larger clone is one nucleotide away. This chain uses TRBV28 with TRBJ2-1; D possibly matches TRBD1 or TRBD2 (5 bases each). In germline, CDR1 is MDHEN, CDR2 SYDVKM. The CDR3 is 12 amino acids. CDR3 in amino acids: CTSNWGWNEQFF. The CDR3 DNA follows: TGTACCAGCAATTGGGGGTGGAATGAGCAGTTCTTC.

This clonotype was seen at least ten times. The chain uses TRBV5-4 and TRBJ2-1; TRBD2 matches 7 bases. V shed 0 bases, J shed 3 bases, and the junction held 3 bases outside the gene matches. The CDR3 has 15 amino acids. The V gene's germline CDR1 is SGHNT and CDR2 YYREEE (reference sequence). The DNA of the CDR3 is TGTGCCAGCAGCTTGGGGGGGGGAAACTACAATGAGCAGTTCTTC. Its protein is CASSLGGGNYNEQFF. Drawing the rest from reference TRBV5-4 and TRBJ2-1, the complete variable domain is ETGVTQSPTHLIKTRGQQVTLRCSSQSGHNTVSWYQQALGQGPQFIFQYYREEENGRGNFPPRFSGLQFPNYSSELNVNALELDDSALYLCASSLGGGNYNEQFFGPGTRLTVL.

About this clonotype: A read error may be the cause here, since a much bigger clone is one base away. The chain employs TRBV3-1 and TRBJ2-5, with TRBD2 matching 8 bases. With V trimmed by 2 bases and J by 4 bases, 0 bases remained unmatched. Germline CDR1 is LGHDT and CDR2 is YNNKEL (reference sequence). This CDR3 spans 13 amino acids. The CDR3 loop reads CASSQSGGETQYF. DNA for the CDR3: TGTGCCAGCAGCCAAAGCGGGGGAGAGACCCAGTACTTC.

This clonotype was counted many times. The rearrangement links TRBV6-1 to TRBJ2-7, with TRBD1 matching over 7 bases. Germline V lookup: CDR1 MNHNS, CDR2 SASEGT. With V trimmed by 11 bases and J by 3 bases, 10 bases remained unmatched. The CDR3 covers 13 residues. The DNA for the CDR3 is TGTGCCTCCGAACCGGACAGGAGCTACGAGCAGTACTTC. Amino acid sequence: CASEPDRSYEQYF.

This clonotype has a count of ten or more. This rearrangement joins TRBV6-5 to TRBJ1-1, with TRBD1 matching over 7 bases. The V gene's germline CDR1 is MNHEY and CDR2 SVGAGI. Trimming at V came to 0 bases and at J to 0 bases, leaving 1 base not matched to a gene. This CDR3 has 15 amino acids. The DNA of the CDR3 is TGTGCCAGCAGTTACTCGGGACAGATGAACACTGAAGCTTTCTTT. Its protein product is CASSYSGQMNTEAFF.

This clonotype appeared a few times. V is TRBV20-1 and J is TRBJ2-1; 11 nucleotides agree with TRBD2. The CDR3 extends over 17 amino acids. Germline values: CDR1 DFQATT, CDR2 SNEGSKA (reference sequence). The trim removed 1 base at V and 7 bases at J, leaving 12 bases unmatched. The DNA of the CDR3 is TGCAGTGCTAGAGGGAGCTTTATAGCGGGAGGGAGGAATGAGCAGTTCTTC. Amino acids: CSARGSFIAGGRNEQFF.

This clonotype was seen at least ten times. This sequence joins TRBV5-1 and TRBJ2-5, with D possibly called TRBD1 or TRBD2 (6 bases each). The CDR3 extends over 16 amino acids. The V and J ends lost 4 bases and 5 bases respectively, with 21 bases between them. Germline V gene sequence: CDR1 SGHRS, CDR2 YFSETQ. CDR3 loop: CASSPLGGQIGETQYF. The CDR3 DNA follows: TGCGCCAGCAGCCCGTTGGGGGGCCAGATCGGGGAGACCCAGTACTTC.

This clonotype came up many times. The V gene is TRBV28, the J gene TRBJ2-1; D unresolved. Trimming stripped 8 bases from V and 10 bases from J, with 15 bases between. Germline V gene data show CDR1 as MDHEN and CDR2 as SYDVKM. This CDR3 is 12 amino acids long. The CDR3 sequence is CASSYMFNEQFF. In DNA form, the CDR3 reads TGTGCCAGCTCATACATGTTCAACGAGCAGTTCTTC.

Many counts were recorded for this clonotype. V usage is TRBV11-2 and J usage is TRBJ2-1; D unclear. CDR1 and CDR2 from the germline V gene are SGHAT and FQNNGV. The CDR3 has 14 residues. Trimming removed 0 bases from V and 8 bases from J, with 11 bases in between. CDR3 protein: CASSLEGLVHEQFF. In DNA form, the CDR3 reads TGTGCCAGCAGCTTAGAAGGCCTAGTCCATGAGCAGTTCTTC.

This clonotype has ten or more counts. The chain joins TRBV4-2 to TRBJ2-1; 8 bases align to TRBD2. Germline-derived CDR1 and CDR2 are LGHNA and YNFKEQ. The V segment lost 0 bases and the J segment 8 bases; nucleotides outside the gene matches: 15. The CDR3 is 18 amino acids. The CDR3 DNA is TGTGCCAGCAGCCAAGATCAAGGAGCGGGAGCGGACCCCCATGAGCAGTTCTTC. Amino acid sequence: CASSQDQGAGADPHEQFF.

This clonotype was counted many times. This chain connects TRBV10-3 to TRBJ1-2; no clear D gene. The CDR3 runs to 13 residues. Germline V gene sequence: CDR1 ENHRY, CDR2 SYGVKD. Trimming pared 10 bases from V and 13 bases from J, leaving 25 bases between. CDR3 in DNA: TGTGCCACCCGGGCGTCCTCCCCTATTGAGGGCACCTTC. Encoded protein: CATRASSPIEGTF.